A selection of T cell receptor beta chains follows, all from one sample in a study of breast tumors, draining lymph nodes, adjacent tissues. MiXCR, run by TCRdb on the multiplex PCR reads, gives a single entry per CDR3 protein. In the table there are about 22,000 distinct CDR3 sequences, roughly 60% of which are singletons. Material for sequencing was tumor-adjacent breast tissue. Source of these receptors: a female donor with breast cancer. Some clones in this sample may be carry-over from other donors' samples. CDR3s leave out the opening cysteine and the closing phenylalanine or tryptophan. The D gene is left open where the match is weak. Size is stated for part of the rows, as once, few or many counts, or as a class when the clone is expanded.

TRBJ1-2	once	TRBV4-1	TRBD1	ASSKGQGARGYT
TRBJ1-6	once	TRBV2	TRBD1	ASKRDSLALH
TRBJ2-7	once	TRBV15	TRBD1	ATSPQGAGQGAKEQY
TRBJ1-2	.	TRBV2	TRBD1	ASTRQGDGYT
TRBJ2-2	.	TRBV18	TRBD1	AGSPGTGKTGGLF
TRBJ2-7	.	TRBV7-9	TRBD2	ASRLTRGNTGGSYEQY
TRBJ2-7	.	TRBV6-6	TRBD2	ASSSLFAGTSGGSGEQY
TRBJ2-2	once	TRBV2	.	ASSDRQVNTGELF
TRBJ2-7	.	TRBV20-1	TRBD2	SARVAGAAYEQY
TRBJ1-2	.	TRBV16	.	ASSQENSRMAIT
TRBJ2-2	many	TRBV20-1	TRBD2	SASRGRAGGELF
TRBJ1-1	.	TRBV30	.	AWSPRESVARQAF
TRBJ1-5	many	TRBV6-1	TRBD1	ASNPWQGVYSNQPQH
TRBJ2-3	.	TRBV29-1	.	SVARETDTQY
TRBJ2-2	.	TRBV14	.	ASSQPNTGELF
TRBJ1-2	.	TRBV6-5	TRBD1	ASSYSTGARGYT
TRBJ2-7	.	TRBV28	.	ASSSGASLSEQY
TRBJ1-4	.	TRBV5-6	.	ASSFLGYNSPNEKLF
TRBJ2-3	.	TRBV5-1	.	ASSFLSTDTQY
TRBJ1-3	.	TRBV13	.	ASSLGGNTIY
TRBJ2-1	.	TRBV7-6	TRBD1	ASSSRDRNDEQF
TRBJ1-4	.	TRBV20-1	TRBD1	SARAGQVGEKLF
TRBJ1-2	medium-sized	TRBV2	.	ASSGDNYGYT
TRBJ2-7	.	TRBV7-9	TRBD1	ASSPAPQGVPYEQY
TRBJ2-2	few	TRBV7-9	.	ALRPNTGELF
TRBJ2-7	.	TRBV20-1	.	SANSGTGSYEQY
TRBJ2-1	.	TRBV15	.	ATSRGDSYNEQF
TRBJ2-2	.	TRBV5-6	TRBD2	ASSQGLASTGELF
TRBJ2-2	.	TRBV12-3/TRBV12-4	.	ASSLTGGTGELF
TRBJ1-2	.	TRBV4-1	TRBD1	ASSAGQGAGYT
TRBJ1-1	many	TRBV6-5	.	ASSYGSLNTEAF
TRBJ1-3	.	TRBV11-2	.	ASSLRTLSENTIY
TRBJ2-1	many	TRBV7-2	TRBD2	ASSSPGAGGGYNEQF
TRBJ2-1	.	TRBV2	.	ASSGLTGGEQF
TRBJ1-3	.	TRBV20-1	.	SAREGFSGNTIY
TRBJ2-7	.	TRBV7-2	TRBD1	ASSSKDRHYEQY
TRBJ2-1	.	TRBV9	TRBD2	AGSVEGRGGLHNEQF
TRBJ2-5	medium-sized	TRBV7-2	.	ASGTSQGPETQY